This entry is about one T cell receptor (beta chain). Its target is not known. This specimen comes from a study of cytomegalovirus exposure and HLA in healthy donors. Whole-study findings and limits: For TCR beta chains, V- and J-gene trimming was later linked to a missense DCLRE1C variant.

In the PCR, 60 Vbeta and 13 Jbeta primers were used. In the source study's methods: Unique TCR beta chains numbered about 79 million in a later analysis, with roughly 10 million shared. Produced via immunoSEQ multiplex PCR; TCRdb's table is partial and in-frame only. Clone size and V and J calls were adopted from that table, with D and trimming inferred from the DNA. The profile shows approximately 110,000 clones, 70% of them singletons. The sequence was collected from a man between 40 and 49 years old in good health and CMV-seropositive. The sample comprised PBMCs.

The CDR3, as DNA: TGTGCCAGCAGTTTAAGGCTAGCGGGAGACAATGAGCAGTTCTTC. Protein product: CASSLRLAGDNEQFF. The chain combines TRBV28 with TRBJ2-1; TRBD2 matches 10 bases. The CDR3 has 15 amino acids. The germline gives CDR1 MDHEN, CDR2 SYDVKM. The ends lost 2 bases at V and 5 bases at J; junction bases unmatched: 3.